One and the same sample provided the 9 T cell receptor beta chains below, sequenced in a study of T-cell memory formation after mild COVID-19. A single record per CDR3 protein comes from TCRdb applying MiXCR to the 5' RACE reads. The table records 550,000 to 600,000 distinct CDR3 sequences, less than 25% of them present only once. The sample consisted of PBMCs or a T cell subset sorted from them (not recorded which). The receptors here all came from an adult woman who had mild COVID-19 (a few samples of this study predate the infection). Cell type and time point are not known.

The J gene is TRBJ2-2, the V gene TRBV13, with D unclear. The V gene's germline CDR1 is PRHDT and CDR2 FYEKMQ (reference sequence). CDR3 length: 14 residues. With 5 bases removed from V and 6 bases from J, the gap between germline ends came to 13 bases. In DNA, the CDR3 is TGTGCCAGCAGCCCGACAATTGATGCCGGGGAGCTGTTTTTT. As protein: CASSPTIDAGELFF. The full variable domain, in which reference TRBV13 and TRBJ2-2 provide the parts outside the CDR3, is AAGVIQSPRHLIKEKRETATLKCYPIPRHDTVYWYQQGPGQDPQFLISFYEKMQSDKGSIPDRFSAQQFSDYHSELNMSSLELGDSALYFCASSPTIDAGELFFGEGSRLTVL.

This clonotype appeared many times. The chain joins TRBV7-2 to TRBJ2-1, with TRBD1 matching 9 bases. Germline CDR1 reads SGHTA; CDR2 reads FQGNSA. V trimming: 4 bases; J trimming: 4 bases; junction bases outside the gene matches: 8. The CDR3 has 16 residues. DNA for the CDR3: TGTGCCAGCAGCTCCCCCCCGGGACAGGGATACAATGAGCAGTTCTTC. Protein sequence: CASSSPPGQGYNEQFF.

The CDR3 region has the DNA TGTGCCAGCAGCTCAGGGGGCGCGAGGGCCAACGTCCTGACTTTC. Its protein product is CASSSGGARANVLTF. This sequence joins TRBV12-3 or TRBV12-4 and TRBJ2-6; TRBD1 matches 8 bases. V dropped 6 bases and J dropped 5; count of bases not matched to a gene: 6. This CDR3 comprises 15 residues.

This clonotype was recorded only once. One junction end disagrees with the germline gene, perhaps due to a read error. The genes are TRBV5-1 and TRBJ2-7; the D gene could be TRBD1 or TRBD2 (5 bases each). The germline V gene has CDR1 SGHRS and CDR2 YFSETQ. The CDR3 extends over 14 amino acids. As DNA, the CDR3 is TGCGCCAGCAGCTTGACGGGGACCTCCCACGAGCAGTACTTC. Protein sequence: CASSLTGTSHEQYF.

This clonotype was detected only once. V is TRBV11-3 and J is TRBJ2-7; 9 bases are a match to TRBD1. V dropped 5 bases and J dropped 5; count of bases not matched to a gene: 10. The germline gives CDR1 SGHNT, CDR2 YENEEA. The CDR3 extends over 15 amino acids. The DNA for the CDR3 is TGTGCCAGCAGCCTGCGGACAGGGGCCGGACACGAGCAGTACTTC. Amino acids: CASSLRTGAGHEQYF.

This chain connects TRBV9 to TRBJ2-2; D unclear. The CDR3 covers 17 residues. Trimming cost V 0 bases and J 4 bases, with 16 bases left between them. CDR1 is SGDLS and CDR2 is YYNGEE in the germline V gene. The CDR3 here is CASSVALVSSVTGELFF. As DNA, the CDR3 is TGTGCCAGCAGCGTAGCTTTGGTTAGTTCGGTCACCGGGGAGCTGTTTTTT.

This CDR3 reads CASSLSRPTYEQYF. The CDR3 DNA reads TGTGCCAGCAGCTTATCCAGACCTACCTACGAGCAGTACTTC. The chain is built from TRBV7-8 and TRBJ2-7; no clear D. This CDR3 is 14 amino acids long. From germline, CDR1 is SGHVS and CDR2 FQNEAQ. V was pared by 2 bases and J by 2 bases, with 10 bases between. Full variable domain (remainder filled in from reference TRBV7-8 and TRBJ2-7): GAGVSQSPRYKVAKRGQDVALRCDPISGHVSLFWYQQALGQGPEFLTYFQNEAQLDKSGLPSDRFFAERPEGSVSTLKIQRTQQEDSAVYLCASSLSRPTYEQYFGPGTRLTVT.

This clonotype was detected a few times. V and J are TRBV5-6 and TRBJ2-1; D is unclear. The CDR3 covers 11 residues. Trimming took 4 bases from V and 8 from J, leaving 7 bases between them. Germline V lookup: CDR1 SGHDT, CDR2 YYEEEE. In DNA, the CDR3 is TGTGCCAGCAGCCGTAGCTATGAGCAGTTCTTC. Residues: CASSRSYEQFF.

This clonotype has a handful of counts. This sequence joins TRBV3-1 and TRBJ2-5; unclear D gene. The length of the CDR3 is 14 residues. CDR1 and CDR2 from the germline V gene are LGHDT and YNNKEL (reference sequence). V was cut by 4 bases and J by 2 bases, with 11 bases left in between. The CDR3 loop is CASSPSDFQETQYF. In nucleotides, the CDR3 is TGTGCCAGCAGCCCTTCAGATTTTCAAGAGACCCAGTACTTC.